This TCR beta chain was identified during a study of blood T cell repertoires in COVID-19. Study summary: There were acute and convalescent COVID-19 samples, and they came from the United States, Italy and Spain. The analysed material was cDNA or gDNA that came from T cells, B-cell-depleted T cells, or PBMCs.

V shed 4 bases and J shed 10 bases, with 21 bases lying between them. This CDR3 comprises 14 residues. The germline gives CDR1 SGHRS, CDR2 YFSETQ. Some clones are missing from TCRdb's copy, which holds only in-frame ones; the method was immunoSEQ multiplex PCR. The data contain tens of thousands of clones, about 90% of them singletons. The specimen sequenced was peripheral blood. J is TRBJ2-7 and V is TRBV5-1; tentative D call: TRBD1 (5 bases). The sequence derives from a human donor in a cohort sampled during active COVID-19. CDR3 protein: CASSVGNLDRQQYF. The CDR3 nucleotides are TGCGCCAGCAGCGTAGGAAACCTCGACAGACAACAGTACTTC.